A selection of T cell receptor beta chains follows, all from one sample in a study of blood T cell repertoires in COVID-19. Libraries were prepared by immunoSEQ multiplex PCR; TCRdb keeps only in-frame clonotypes and omits some of them. The data show about 30,000 clones, more than 85% seen once. Sequencing input: peripheral blood. These receptors all come from a human donor in a cohort sampled during active COVID-19. The donor label of this sample is uncertain. The CDR3 runs from the conserved cysteine through the conserved F or W. Each record gives: CDR3 length, clone size, V gene, J gene, D gene, CDR3 DNA, CDR3 protein. A D gene is named only where the DNA matches it firmly. Only some rows state a clone size, as once, few, many or a class for expanded clones.

length: 14
size: once
V: TRBV18
J: TRBJ1-5
D: .
DNA: TGTGCCAGCGCGCCCCCGGGTATCGGTCAGCCCCAGCATTTT
CDR3: CASAPPGIGQPQHF

length: 11
size: .
V: TRBV28
J: TRBJ1-1
D: .
DNA: TGTGCCTCATTGGGGCTCACTGAAGCTTTCTTT
CDR3: CASLGLTEAFF

length: 13
size: .
V: TRBV12-3/TRBV12-4
J: TRBJ2-5
D: .
DNA: TGTGCCAGCAGTTTAAGGACAGCCGGAACCCAGTACTTC
CDR3: CASSLRTAGTQYF

length: 16
size: .
V: TRBV27
J: TRBJ2-1
D: .
DNA: TGTGCCAGCAGTTTAATGGCGGGAAGGCTCTACAATGAGCAGTTCTTC
CDR3: CASSLMAGRLYNEQFF

length: 15
size: .
V: TRBV11-1
J: TRBJ2-7
D: TRBD1
DNA: TGTGCCAGCAGCTCCAGCGGGACAGGGCCCTACGAGCAGTACTTC
CDR3: CASSSSGTGPYEQYF

length: 15
size: .
V: TRBV11-2
J: TRBJ2-1
D: TRBD2
DNA: TGTGCCAGCAGCCGGGGGAGCGGGAGAGTCGTCGAGCAGTTCTTC
CDR3: CASSRGSGRVVEQFF

length: 14
size: .
V: TRBV5-4
J: TRBJ2-1
D: TRBD2
DNA: TGTGCCAGCAGCTTAAGCGGGAACTACAATGAGCAGTTCTTC
CDR3: CASSLSGNYNEQFF

length: 12
size: .
V: TRBV19
J: TRBJ1-4
D: .
DNA: TGTGCCAGTAGTAAGCAGGGAGGAAAACTGTTTTTT
CDR3: CASSKQGGKLFF

length: 15
size: once
V: TRBV20-1
J: TRBJ1-4
D: .
DNA: TGCAGTGCTAGTGTTGGGCAGGGCGACAATGAAAAACTGTTTTTT
CDR3: CSASVGQGDNEKLFF

length: 13
size: .
V: TRBV6-5
J: TRBJ2-7
D: .
DNA: TGTGCCAGCAGTAACAGTATTTCGTACGAGCAGTACTTC
CDR3: CASSNSISYEQYF

length: 14
size: .
V: TRBV19
J: TRBJ2-3
D: .
DNA: TGTGCCAGTAGTATCGGTACGGTTGGAGATACGCAGTATTTT
CDR3: CASSIGTVGDTQYF

length: 12
size: .
V: TRBV6-5
J: TRBJ2-7
D: .
DNA: TGTGCCAGCAGCGTTTTGAGGGACGAGCAGTACTTC
CDR3: CASSVLRDEQYF

length: 11
size: .
V: TRBV6-5
J: TRBJ2-7
D: .
DNA: TGTGCCAGCAGCGGGGTCTACGAGCAGTACTTC
CDR3: CASSGVYEQYF

length: 16
size: once
V: TRBV5-1
J: TRBJ2-1
D: TRBD1
DNA: TGCGCCAGCAGCCCCCTCCCGGGACAGCAGTACAATGAGCAGTTCTTC
CDR3: CASSPLPGQQYNEQFF

length: 17
size: .
V: TRBV6-1
J: TRBJ1-1
D: TRBD1
DNA: TGTGCCAGCAGTGAAGGATCGCAGGGACAGGTCAACCGGGAAGCTTTCTTT
CDR3: CASSEGSQGQVNREAFF

length: 14
size: .
V: TRBV19
J: TRBJ2-6
D: .
DNA: TGTGCCAGTAGTGAGTTAACTGGGGCCAACGTCCTGACTTTC
CDR3: CASSELTGANVLTF

length: 16
size: .
V: TRBV24-1
J: TRBJ2-7
D: TRBD2
DNA: TGTGCCACCAGTGATCGGACTAGCGGGAAACCCTACGAGCAGTACTTC
CDR3: CATSDRTSGKPYEQYF

length: 16
size: .
V: TRBV5-1
J: TRBJ2-3
D: TRBD2
DNA: TGCGCCAGCAGCTTGGCCGGGACTAGCGGTACAGATACGCAGTATTTT
CDR3: CASSLAGTSGTDTQYF

length: 13
size: few
V: TRBV24-1
J: TRBJ2-7
D: .
DNA: TGTGCCACCAGTGATTGGAGAGCCTACGAGCAGTACTTC
CDR3: CATSDWRAYEQYF

length: 12
size: once
V: TRBV28
J: TRBJ1-2
D: .
DNA: TGTGCCAGCAGTACTACAGGACATGGCTACACCTTC
CDR3: CASSTTGHGYTF

length: 14
size: .
V: TRBV5-4
J: TRBJ1-1
D: .
DNA: TGTGCCAGCAGCTTACGTGAGGAAGGCACTGAAGCTTTCTTT
CDR3: CASSLREEGTEAFF

length: 16
size: .
V: TRBV5-1
J: TRBJ2-5
D: TRBD2
DNA: TGCGCCAGCAGCTTGGGGACTAGCTTTGGGGGAGAGACCCAGTACTTC
CDR3: CASSLGTSFGGETQYF

length: 15
size: .
V: TRBV11-3
J: TRBJ2-3
D: .
DNA: TGTGCCAGCAGCTTAGACGGGGGAAGCACAGATACGCAGTATTTT
CDR3: CASSLDGGSTDTQYF

length: 16
size: .
V: TRBV5-1
J: TRBJ2-5
D: .
DNA: TGCGCCAGCAGCTTGGATTCGGGATCGTACCAAGAGACCCAGTACTTC
CDR3: CASSLDSGSYQETQYF

length: 19
size: .
V: TRBV15
J: TRBJ1-5
D: TRBD1
DNA: TGTGCCACCAGCAGAGATCTAGACTGGGGACAGATCCTGGAACAGCCCCAGCATTTT
CDR3: CATSRDLDWGQILEQPQHF

length: 15
size: .
V: TRBV5-4
J: TRBJ1-2
D: .
DNA: TGTGCCAGCAGGGCCGGGAGGGGCTGGAACTATGGCTACACCTTC
CDR3: CASRAGRGWNYGYTF

length: 14
size: .
V: TRBV6-5
J: TRBJ2-2
D: TRBD1
DNA: TGTGCCAGCTCCCGGGACAGCATTACCGGGGAGCTGTTTTTT
CDR3: CASSRDSITGELFF

length: 18
size: once
V: TRBV6-2/TRBV6-3
J: TRBJ2-2
D: TRBD2
DNA: TGTGCCAGCAGTCCCGGACTAGCGGGGGCCACGAACACCGGGGAGCTGTTTTTT
CDR3: CASSPGLAGATNTGELFF

length: 12
size: .
V: TRBV2
J: TRBJ2-7
D: TRBD1
DNA: TGTGCCAGCCAGAGGGGGCCCTACGAGCAGTACTTC
CDR3: CASQRGPYEQYF

length: 15
size: .
V: TRBV3-1/TRBV3-2
J: TRBJ2-2
D: .
DNA: TGTGCCAGCAGCCAAGAACTCCCGGGGGCCGGGGAGCTGTTTTTT
CDR3: CASSQELPGAGELFF

length: 16
size: .
V: TRBV15
J: TRBJ2-3
D: TRBD1
DNA: TGTGCCACCAGCAGAGATGAAGGGACAGGCGGAGATACGCAGTATTTT
CDR3: CATSRDEGTGGDTQYF

length: 16
size: .
V: TRBV7-2
J: TRBJ2-3
D: TRBD2
DNA: TGTGCCAGCAGCGACGCCGGGACTAGGGGTCCAGATACGCAGTATTTT
CDR3: CASSDAGTRGPDTQYF

length: 15
size: .
V: TRBV7-9
J: TRBJ2-5
D: .
DNA: TGTGCCAGCAGCGCCGTCATCGGCAGGCAAGAGACCCAGTACTTC
CDR3: CASSAVIGRQETQYF

length: 16
size: once
V: TRBV19
J: TRBJ2-1
D: TRBD2
DNA: TGTGCCAGTAACCGACGAGGCGGGGGTGCCTACAATGAGCAGTTCTTC
CDR3: CASNRRGGGAYNEQFF

length: 16
size: .
V: TRBV18
J: TRBJ2-4
D: TRBD1
DNA: TGTGCCAGCTCACCCGGGACAGCGCTAGCCAAAAACATTCAGTACTTC
CDR3: CASSPGTALAKNIQYF

length: 20
size: .
V: TRBV4-1
J: TRBJ1-1
D: .
DNA: TGCGCCAGCAGCTTTTCTTCGGGGAGCACCAAACTAACAATGAACACTGAAGCTTTCTTT
CDR3: CASSFSSGSTKLTMNTEAFF

length: 12
size: .
V: TRBV29-1
J: TRBJ2-7
D: .
DNA: TGCAGCGTTGAAGACAGTGGCTACGAGCAGTACTTC
CDR3: CSVEDSGYEQYF

length: 13
size: .
V: TRBV20-1
J: TRBJ2-1
D: .
DNA: TGCAGTGCTAGTGGGGGACTGTACAATGAGCAGTTCTTC
CDR3: CSASGGLYNEQFF

length: 15
size: .
V: TRBV2
J: TRBJ2-7
D: TRBD1
DNA: TGTGCCAGCAGTGAAGGGACAGGAAGATCCTACGAGCAGTACTTC
CDR3: CASSEGTGRSYEQYF

length: 13
size: .
V: TRBV3-1/TRBV3-2
J: TRBJ2-5
D: .
DNA: TGTGCCAGCAGCCAAGAACTCGGGAAGACCCAGTACTTC
CDR3: CASSQELGKTQYF

length: 14
size: .
V: TRBV28
J: TRBJ1-5
D: .
DNA: TGTGCCGGAGGCCCCTTGGGGGGGGATCAGCCCCAGCATTTT
CDR3: CAGGPLGGDQPQHF

length: 13
size: .
V: TRBV28
J: TRBJ2-1
D: TRBD1
DNA: TGTGCCAGCAGATCGGACAGGGGAACGGGGCAGTTCTTC
CDR3: CASRSDRGTGQFF

length: 16
size: .
V: TRBV15
J: TRBJ2-2
D: .
DNA: TGTGCCACCAGCAAGGGGGGAGGGCGGAACACCGGGGAGCTGTTTTTT
CDR3: CATSKGGGRNTGELFF

length: 14
size: .
V: TRBV2
J: TRBJ2-1
D: .
DNA: TGTGCCAGCGAAGTGAGCGGGCTCTACAATGAGCAGTTCTTC
CDR3: CASEVSGLYNEQFF

length: 23
size: .
V: TRBV7-8
J: TRBJ1-1
D: .
DNA: TGTGCCAGCAGCCGGGCGGACCCCCTGGGGGCCGCCCCAAACAGGGTAGACAGCACTGAAGCTTTCTTT
CDR3: CASSRADPLGAAPNRVDSTEAFF

length: 14
size: .
V: TRBV7-3
J: TRBJ2-2
D: .
DNA: TGTGCCAGCAGCGATACTACATACACCGGGGAGCTGTTTTTT
CDR3: CASSDTTYTGELFF

length: 15
size: .
V: TRBV28
J: TRBJ2-7
D: TRBD2
DNA: TGTGCCAGCACCGCAGGGCTAGCGGGAGTCTACGAGCAGTACTTC
CDR3: CASTAGLAGVYEQYF

length: 14
size: .
V: TRBV7-9
J: TRBJ2-3
D: .
DNA: TGTGCCAGCAGCTTCGTGAGGGACACAGATACGCAGTATTTT
CDR3: CASSFVRDTDTQYF

length: 15
size: .
V: TRBV12-5
J: TRBJ2-7
D: .
DNA: TGTGCTAGTGGTTTGCCACTAGGAGCCCCTGAGGAGCAGTACTTC
CDR3: CASGLPLGAPEEQYF

length: 14
size: .
V: TRBV6-5
J: TRBJ2-1
D: TRBD1
DNA: TGTGCCAGCATGGGGGACAGGGGAATCCATGAGCAGTTCTTC
CDR3: CASMGDRGIHEQFF

length: 15
size: .
V: TRBV2
J: TRBJ2-1
D: TRBD2
DNA: TGTGCCAGCAGTGAATTTGGACTAGCGGGACGTGAGCAGTTCTTC
CDR3: CASSEFGLAGREQFF

length: 18
size: .
V: TRBV19
J: TRBJ1-1
D: TRBD1
DNA: TGTGCCAGTAGGGACCTAATCAGGGGGGAGAAGATGAACACTGAAGCTTTCTTT
CDR3: CASRDLIRGEKMNTEAFF

length: 17
size: once
V: TRBV15
J: TRBJ2-3
D: TRBD2
DNA: TGTGCCACCAGCAGAGCGAGGACTAGCGGGGGCACAGATACGCAGTATTTT
CDR3: CATSRARTSGGTDTQYF